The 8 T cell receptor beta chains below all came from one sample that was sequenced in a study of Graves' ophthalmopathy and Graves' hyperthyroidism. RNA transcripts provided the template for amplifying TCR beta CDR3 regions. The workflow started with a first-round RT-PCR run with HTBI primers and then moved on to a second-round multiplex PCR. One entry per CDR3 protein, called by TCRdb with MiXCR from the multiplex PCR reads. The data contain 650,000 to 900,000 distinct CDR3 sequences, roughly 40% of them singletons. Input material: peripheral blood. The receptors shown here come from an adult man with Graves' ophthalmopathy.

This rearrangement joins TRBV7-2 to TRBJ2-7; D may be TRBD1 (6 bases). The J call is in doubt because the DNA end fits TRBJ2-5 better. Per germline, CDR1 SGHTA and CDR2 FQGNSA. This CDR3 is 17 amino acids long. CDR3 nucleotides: TGTGCCAGCAGCTTAATAGCCGGGCAGGGGATCCAAGAGACCCAGTACTTC. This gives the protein CASSLIAGQGIQETQYF.

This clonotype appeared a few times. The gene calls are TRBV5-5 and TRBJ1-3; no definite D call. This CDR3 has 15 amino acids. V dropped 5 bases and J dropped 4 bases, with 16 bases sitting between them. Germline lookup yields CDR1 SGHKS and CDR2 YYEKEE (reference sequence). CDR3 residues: CASSRTRSAGNTIYF. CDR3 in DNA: TGTGCCAGCAGTCGAACACGGTCTGCCGGAAACACCATATATTTT. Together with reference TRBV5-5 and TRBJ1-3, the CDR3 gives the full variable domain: DAGVTQSPTHLIKTRGQQVTLRCSPISGHKSVSWYQQVLGQGPQFIFQYYEKEERGRGNFPDRFSARQFPNYSSELNVNALLLGDSALYLCASSRTRSAGNTIYFGEGSWLTVV.

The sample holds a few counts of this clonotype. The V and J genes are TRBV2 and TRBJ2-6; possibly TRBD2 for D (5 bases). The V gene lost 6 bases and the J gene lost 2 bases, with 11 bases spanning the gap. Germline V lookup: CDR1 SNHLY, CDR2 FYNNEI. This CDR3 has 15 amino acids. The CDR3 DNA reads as TGTGCCAGCAGCCGTCGGGAAACTGGGGCCAACGTCCTGACTTTC. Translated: CASSRRETGANVLTF.

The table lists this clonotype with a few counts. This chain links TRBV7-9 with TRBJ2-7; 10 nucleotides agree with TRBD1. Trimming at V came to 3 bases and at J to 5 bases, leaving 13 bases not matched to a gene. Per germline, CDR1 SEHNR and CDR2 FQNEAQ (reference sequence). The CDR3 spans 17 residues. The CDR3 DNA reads TGTGCCAGCAGCTTGACCCCTTCAGGGACAGGGGACGACGAGCAGTACTTC. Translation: CASSLTPSGTGDDEQYF. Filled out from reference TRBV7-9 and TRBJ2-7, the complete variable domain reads DTGVSQNPRHKITKRGQNVTFRCDPISEHNRLYWYRQTLGQGPEFLTYFQNEAQLEKSRLLSDRFSAERPKGSFSTLEIQRTEQGDSAMYLCASSLTPSGTGDDEQYFGPGTRLTVT.

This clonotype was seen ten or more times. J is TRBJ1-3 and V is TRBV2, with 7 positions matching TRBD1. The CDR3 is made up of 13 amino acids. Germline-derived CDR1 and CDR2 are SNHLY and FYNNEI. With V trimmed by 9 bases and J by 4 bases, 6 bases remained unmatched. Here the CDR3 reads CASEGARGNTIYF. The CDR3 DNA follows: TGTGCCAGTGAGGGGGCACGGGGAAACACCATATATTTT.

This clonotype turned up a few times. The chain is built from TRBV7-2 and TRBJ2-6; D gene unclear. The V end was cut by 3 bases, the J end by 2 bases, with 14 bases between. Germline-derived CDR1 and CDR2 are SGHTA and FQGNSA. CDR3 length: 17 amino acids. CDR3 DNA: TGTGCCAGCAGCTTGATCATAGGGTCGCCTGGGGCCAACGTCCTGACTTTC. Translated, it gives CASSLIIGSPGANVLTF.

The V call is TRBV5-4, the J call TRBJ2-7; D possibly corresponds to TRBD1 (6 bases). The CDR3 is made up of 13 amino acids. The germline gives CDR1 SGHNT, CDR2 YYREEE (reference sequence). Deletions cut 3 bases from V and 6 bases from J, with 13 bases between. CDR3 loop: CASSYTGNPEQYF. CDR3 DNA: TGTGCCAGCAGCTACACAGGGAACCCCGAGCAGTACTTC.

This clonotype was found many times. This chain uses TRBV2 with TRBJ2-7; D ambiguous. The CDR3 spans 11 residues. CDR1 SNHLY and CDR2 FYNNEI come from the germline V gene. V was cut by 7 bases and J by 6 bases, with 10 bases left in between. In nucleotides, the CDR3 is TGTGCCAGCATTGGATCTCGCGAGCAGTACTTC. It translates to CASIGSREQYF.